This T cell receptor (beta chain) was obtained from a study of blood T cell repertoires in COVID-19. Study details: There were acute and convalescent COVID-19 samples, and they came from the United States, Italy and Spain. PBMCs, B-cell-depleted T cells, or T cells provided the cDNA or gDNA that made up the material.

Original processing notes: It was from reference gene primer amplification that nucleated cell counts were estimated. The method was immunoSEQ multiplex PCR; TCRdb's version includes in-frame clones alone and lacks a portion of them. V and J calls and clone size are given by that table; D and trimming were obtained from the DNA. Among about 200,000 clones listed, approximately 88% were seen once. The CDR3 sequence is 15 residues long. From germline, CDR1 is MNHEY and CDR2 SMNVEV (reference sequence). A remark on this clone: Its ends do not fully match the called genes, so a read error is possible.

The sample comprised peripheral blood. The chain combines TRBV27 with TRBJ2-7, with TRBD1 matching 9 bases. The sequence was obtained from a man aged 35-49 years with acute or convalescent COVID-19. The CDR3 sequence: CASSISGTGKYEQYF. In DNA, the CDR3 is TGTGCCAGCAGTATATCCGGGACAGGGAAATACGAGCAGTACTTC.